The 27 T cell receptor beta chains listed next were all sequenced from one sample in a study of blood T cells in healthy people across ages. The authors ran a second PCR of 7 to 11 cycles using a sample-barcoded 5' primer and a J-beta primer mix. TCRdb ran MiXCR on the 5' RACE reads and lists one entry per CDR3 protein. There are about 1,800,000 distinct CDR3 sequences in the sample; 28% occur only once, and 6.5% to 8.5% lies in the top ten. Material for sequencing was blood. These receptors originate from a woman aged 25 to 39 in good health.

The rearrangement links TRBV18 to TRBJ2-5; D is possibly TRBD1 (6 bases). The CDR3 spans 15 residues. Germline V gives CDR1 KGHSH, CDR2 LQKENI. The V and J ends lost 4 bases and 4 bases respectively, with 16 bases between them. The CDR3 region is CASSLGQLRGETQYF. The DNA for the CDR3 is TGTGCCAGCTCACTTGGACAGCTTAGAGGAGAGACCCAGTACTTC. Complete variable domain (other parts from reference TRBV18 and TRBJ2-5): NAGVMQNPRHLVRRRGQEARLRCSPMKGHSHVYWYRQLPEEGLKFMVYLQKENIIDESGMPKERFSAEFPKEGPSILRIQQVVRGDSAAYFCASSLGQLRGETQYFGPGTRLLVL.

The chain combines TRBV6-1 with TRBJ2-7; unclear D gene. The CDR3 totals 15 residues. V was trimmed by 7 bases and J by 1 base, leaving 17 bases between them. The germline V gene has CDR1 MNHNS and CDR2 SASEGT. The CDR3 DNA follows: TGTGCCAGCAACGTAGACGGAACACCATCCTACGAGCAGTACTTC. This translates into CASNVDGTPSYEQYF.

Many counts were recorded for this clonotype. V and J are TRBV5-1 and TRBJ2-1; 8 nucleotides align to TRBD2. This CDR3 has 15 residues. Germline CDR1 SGHRS, CDR2 YFSETQ. V was clipped by 4 bases and J by 4 bases; unmatched bases: 7. The CDR3 bases are TGCGCCAGCAGCCTTAGCGGGGAACTATACAATGAGCAGTTCTTC. Amino acid sequence: CASSLSGELYNEQFF.

In this sample, this clonotype turned up many times. The chain joins TRBV6-6 to TRBJ2-7, with D perhaps matching TRBD1 (5 bases). Trimming removed 4 bases at V and 3 bases at J, with 10 bases between. Germline V gene data show CDR1 as MNHNY and CDR2 as SVGAGI (reference sequence). CDR3 length: 13 residues. CDR3 loop: CASSSDRLYEQYF. CDR3 nucleotides: TGTGCCAGCAGTTCAGACAGACTCTACGAGCAGTACTTC.

This chain joins TRBV5-1 and TRBJ2-7; 9 bases are a match to TRBD1. V trimming: 4 bases; J trimming: 6 bases; junction bases outside the gene matches: 11. The CDR3 runs 15 residues. The germline gives CDR1 SGHRS, CDR2 YFSETQ. CDR3 DNA sequence: TGCGCCAGCAGCCCACAAGGGGGGACAGGGTTCGAGCAGTACTTC. Its translation: CASSPQGGTGFEQYF.

In this sample, this clonotype turned up a few times. J is TRBJ2-3 and V is TRBV7-2; possibly TRBD2 for D (6 bases). Germline V gene lookup returns CDR1 SGHTA and CDR2 FQGNSA. V lost 8 bases to trimming and J lost 5 bases, with 8 bases between them. The CDR3 totals 11 residues. CDR3 in amino acids: CASAEGDTQYF. The CDR3 nucleotides are TGTGCCAGCGCGGAGGGAGATACGCAGTATTTT.

V is TRBV21-1 and J is TRBJ2-3. TRBV21-1 is a pseudogene. The CDR3 length is 14 residues. The CDR3 region has the DNA TGTGCCAGCAGCAAAGAGGCTAGAAAAGATACGCAGTATTTT. The encoded protein is CASSKEARKDTQYF.

This clonotype was counted only a few times. The chain joins TRBV10-2 to TRBJ1-5, with 7 bases identical to TRBD1. The CDR3 is 14 amino acids. The V and J ends lost 7 bases and 3 bases, in that order; junction bases with no gene match: 6. Germline CDR1 and CDR2: WSHSY and SAAADI. CDR3 sequence (DNA): TGCGCCAGCAAATCGACAGGGACCAATCAGCCCCAGCATTTT. Translation gives CASKSTGTNQPQHF.

V usage is TRBV24-1 and J usage is TRBJ1-1; D not certain. The germline gives CDR1 KGHDR, CDR2 SFDVKD. The CDR3 runs 15 residues. Trimming took 7 bases from V and 0 from J, leaving 14 bases between them. The CDR3 region is CATRSGRQLNTEAFF. Written as DNA, the CDR3 is TGTGCCACCAGAAGTGGGCGGCAGTTGAACACTGAAGCTTTCTTT.

This clonotype was picked up many times. The J gene is TRBJ2-7, the V gene TRBV12-3 or TRBV12-4; 7 nucleotides agree with TRBD2. This CDR3 spans 13 amino acids. Losses at the gene ends were 3 bases for V and 4 bases for J; bases not matched to a gene: 3. The CDR3 DNA reads as TGTGCCAGCAGTTTCGTGGGGGGGTACGAGCAGTACTTC. It specifies CASSFVGGYEQYF.

Remarks on this clonotype: A far larger clone is off by one base, so a read error is likely. The chain employs TRBV6-2 or TRBV6-3 and TRBJ2-1; 7 bases are a match to TRBD1. The germline V gene has CDR1 MNHEY and CDR2 SVGEGT. The trim removed 6 bases at V and 10 bases at J, leaving 9 bases unmatched. The CDR3 is 13 residues long. In nucleotides, the CDR3 is TGTGCCAGCAGCAGACAGGGTCCCTACGAGCAGTTCTTC. It yields the protein CASSRQGPYEQFF.

This sequence joins TRBV12-5 and TRBJ2-1; 7 bases map to TRBD1. The CDR3 extends over 15 amino acids. Trimming at V came to 6 bases and at J to 4 bases, leaving 9 bases not matched to a gene. The V gene's germline CDR1 is LGHNT and CDR2 FRNRAP. The DNA of the CDR3 is TGTGCTAGTGGCTCCGGGACAGCGAGATACAATGAGCAGTTCTTC. It encodes CASGSGTARYNEQFF.

The V call is TRBV29-1, the J call TRBJ1-1; tentative D call: TRBD1 (5 bases). Germline V lookup: CDR1 SQVTM, CDR2 ANQGSEA. The CDR3 is 13 residues long. Deletions cut 5 bases from V and 1 base from J, with 11 bases between. CDR3 in amino acids: CSVSDRPNTEAFF. In nucleotides, the CDR3 is TGCAGCGTTTCAGACAGACCGAACACTGAAGCTTTCTTT.

This clonotype came up a few times. The chain couples TRBV28 to TRBJ2-3; 12 bases align to TRBD2. Germline assignment: CDR1 MDHEN and CDR2 SYDVKM. There are 16 residues in the CDR3. Trimming cost V 6 bases and J 5 bases; bases outside gene matches: 9. The chain's CDR3 is CASRGASGRAGDTQYF. As DNA, the CDR3 is TGTGCCAGCAGGGGGGCTAGCGGGAGGGCCGGAGATACGCAGTATTTT.

V and J are TRBV10-2 and TRBJ2-3; TRBD2 aligns across 9 bases. Germline V gives CDR1 WSHSY, CDR2 SAAADI. The junction had 3 bases not matched to a gene; V was cut back by 0 bases and J by 2 bases. The CDR3 spans 16 residues. The chain's CDR3 is CASSESRGGTTDTQYF. In DNA form, the CDR3 reads TGCGCCAGCAGTGAGTCGCGGGGGGGGACCACAGATACGCAGTATTTT.

The chain carries TRBV7-9 and TRBJ1-4; D remains unclear. Trimming left V 3 bases short and J 4 bases short, with 12 bases between. The CDR3 runs 15 residues. Germline CDR1 SEHNR, CDR2 FQNEAQ (reference sequence). CDR3 sequence: CASSFLYPGNEKLFF. CDR3 DNA sequence: TGTGCCAGCAGCTTCCTCTACCCCGGTAATGAAAAACTGTTTTTT. The full variable domain, its missing parts supplied by reference TRBV7-9 and TRBJ1-4, is DTGVSQNPRHKITKRGQNVTFRCDPISEHNRLYWYRQTLGQGPEFLTYFQNEAQLEKSRLLSDRFSAERPKGSFSTLEIQRTEQGDSAMYLCASSFLYPGNEKLFFGSGTQLSVL.

The CDR3 protein is CASSSPATSGSSEQYF. CDR3 in DNA: TGTGCCAGCAGTTCCCCAGCGACTAGCGGGAGCAGTGAGCAGTACTTC. The chain recombines TRBV6-5 with TRBJ2-7, with TRBD2 identical over 12 bases. Germline trimming cut 4 bases from V and 7 bases from J; bases unmatched to any gene: 11. The CDR3 is 16 amino acids. The germline CDR1 and CDR2 sequences are MNHEY and SVGAGI.

This chain's CDR3 is CASSPLAGEIYEQYF. The CDR3 region has the DNA TGTGCCAGCAGCCCGTTAGCGGGAGAAATCTACGAGCAGTACTTC. This rearrangement joins TRBV12-3 or TRBV12-4 to TRBJ2-7, with TRBD2 matching 9 bases. This CDR3 is 15 amino acids long. The V segment lost 6 bases and the J segment 3 bases; nucleotides outside the gene matches: 9.

The V call is TRBV20-1, the J call TRBJ2-7, with 11 bases matching TRBD2. The CDR3 consists of 15 residues. Germline-derived CDR1 and CDR2 are DFQATT and SNEGSKA (reference sequence). With 2 bases clipped from V and 2 bases from J, the junction kept 5 bases outside the gene matches. The DNA of the CDR3 is TGCAGTGCTAGAACAGCGACTAGCGGGACCTACGAGCAGTACTTC. As protein: CSARTATSGTYEQYF.

This clonotype was seen at least ten times. CDR3 sequence reads: CSVPSGQGAGETQYF. As DNA, the CDR3 is TGCAGCGTGCCCTCCGGACAGGGGGCAGGGGAGACCCAGTACTTC. This chain uses TRBV29-1 with TRBJ2-5; TRBD1 aligns across 11 bases. J lost 5 bases, V lost 6 bases, and 11 bases had no gene match. This CDR3 spans 15 amino acids. Germline loops: CDR1 SQVTM, CDR2 ANQGSEA. The whole variable domain, remainder taken from reference TRBV29-1 and TRBJ2-5, is SAVISQKPSRDICQRGTSLTIQCQVDSQVTMMFWYRQQPGQSLTLIATANQGSEATYESGFVIDKFPISRPNLTFSTLTVSNMSPEDSSIYLCSVPSGQGAGETQYFGPGTRLLVL.

The chain links TRBV30 to TRBJ2-4, with 11 bases lining up with TRBD1. Germline CDR1 GTSNPN, CDR2 SVGIG (reference sequence). The CDR3 contains 15 residues. The junction had 11 bases not matched to a gene; V was cut back by 0 bases and J by 13 bases. The CDR3 loop reads CAWSVVGTGGSEQYF. The CDR3 DNA follows: TGTGCCTGGAGTGTTGTCGGGACAGGGGGAAGCGAACAGTACTTC.

About this clonotype: This may stem from a read error, because a much larger clone lies one nucleotide away. This chain links TRBV6-1 with TRBJ2-1; 15 positions agree with TRBD2. The J call may be in error: the DNA end matches TRBJ2-7 better. Per the germline V gene, CDR1 is MNHNS and CDR2 is SASEGT. CDR3 length equals 20 residues. The CDR3 sequence: CASGSRGTSGGSSSYNEQYF. The CDR3 bases are TGTGCCAGCGGATCCCGCGGGACTAGCGGGGGGTCAAGCTCCTACAATGAGCAGTACTTC.

Concerning this clonotype itself: Mismatch with germline at one junction end may stem from a read error. The chain joins TRBV18 to TRBJ1-4; D ambiguous. The CDR3 has 16 residues. The germline V gene encodes CDR1 KGHSH and CDR2 LQKENI. The CDR3 bases are TGTGCCGGCTCACCACCTCAGGCCCCAGGCATTGAAAAACTGTTTTTT. Amino acid sequence: CAGSPPQAPGIEKLFF. Combining the CDR3 with reference TRBV18 and TRBJ1-4 gives the whole variable domain NAGVMQNPRHLVRRRGQEARLRCSPMKGHSHVYWYRQLPEEGLKFMVYLQKENIIDESGMPKERFSAEFPKEGPSILRIQQVVRGDSAAYFCAGSPPQAPGIEKLFFGSGTQLSVL.

This clonotype was seen a few times. This chain joins TRBV4-3 and TRBJ2-3; D perhaps matches TRBD2 (6 bases). The V gene's germline CDR1 is LGHNA and CDR2 YSLEER. Trimming pared 0 bases from V and 4 bases from J, leaving 11 bases between. This CDR3 is 15 amino acids long. The chain's CDR3 is CASSQDFRESDTQYF. In nucleotides, the CDR3 is TGCGCCAGCAGCCAAGATTTCCGGGAGTCAGATACGCAGTATTTT.

To note about this clonotype: The germline gene is not matched at one end of the junction; a read error may be the cause. The chain links TRBV20-1 to TRBJ2-1, with 11 bases aligning to TRBD1. CDR1 and CDR2 from the germline V gene are DFQATT and SNEGSKA (reference sequence). This CDR3 spans 12 amino acids. CDR3 nucleotides: TGCAGTGCTAGGGGACAGGGGGAAACCCTGATCTTC. It specifies CSARGQGETLIF.

This clonotype was seen once. The chain has TRBV7-2 and TRBJ2-4; D is undetermined. Germline CDR1 SGHTA, CDR2 FQGNSA. This CDR3 is 11 amino acids long. V lost 5 bases and J lost 15, with 14 bases in between. Written as DNA, the CDR3 is TGTGCCAGCAGCCCTCTAGACTCTCTGTACTTC. Amino acids: CASSPLDSLYF.

This clonotype came up a few times. The V and J genes are TRBV11-2 and TRBJ1-1, with 7 nucleotides matching TRBD1. The CDR3 is 13 residues long. CDR1 is SGHAT and CDR2 is FQNNGV in the germline V gene. Germline trimming cut 5 bases from V and 4 bases from J; bases unmatched to any gene: 4. CDR3 amino acids: CASSATGFTEAFF. CDR3 nucleotide sequence: TGTGCCAGCAGCGCGACAGGGTTCACTGAAGCTTTCTTT.